This TCR beta chain was retrieved from a study of cytomegalovirus exposure and HLA in healthy donors. General study findings and limits: Some TCR beta chains (roughly 160 of them) were listed as cytomegalovirus-associated.

The V gene lost 2 bases and the J gene lost 8 bases, with 12 bases spanning the gap. The CDR3 contains 13 residues. Germline-derived CDR1 and CDR2 are MNHNS and SASEGT. In the case of this clone: Its antigen is not known.

Healthy bone marrow donors formed the donor group. Donors were nominally healthy when sampled, though unrecorded immune exposures were likely. With 60 Vbeta and 13 Jbeta primers, the PCR was carried out. Original data processing: Later, an analysis found around 80 million unique TCR beta chains, and some 10 million of these were shared. Sequenced by immunoSEQ multiplex PCR; TCRdb stores in-frame clones only, minus some. For V, J and clone size, that table is used; D and trimming come from the DNA. The listing records roughly 41,000 clones. This rearrangement joins TRBV6-1 to TRBJ1-2; D not resolved. This sequence was found in a woman aged 40 to 50 in good health and CMV-seronegative. The specimen sequenced was PBMCs. The CDR3 nucleotides read TGTGCCAGCAGTGAATCAGGAGGGCAGGGCTACACCTTC. Amino acid sequence: CASSESGGQGYTF.